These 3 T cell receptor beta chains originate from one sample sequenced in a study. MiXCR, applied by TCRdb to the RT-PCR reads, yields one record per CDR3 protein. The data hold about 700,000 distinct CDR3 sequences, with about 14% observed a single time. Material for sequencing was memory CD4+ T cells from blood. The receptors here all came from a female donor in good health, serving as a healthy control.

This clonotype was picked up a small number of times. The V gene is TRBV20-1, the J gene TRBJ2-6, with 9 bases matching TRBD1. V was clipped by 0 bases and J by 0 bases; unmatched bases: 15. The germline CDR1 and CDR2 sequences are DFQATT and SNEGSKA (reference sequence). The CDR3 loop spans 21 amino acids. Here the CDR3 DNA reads TGCAGTGCTAGAGACCAAGGGACAGGGACTTACCCTAACTCTGGGGCCAACGTCCTGACTTTC. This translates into CSARDQGTGTYPNSGANVLTF.

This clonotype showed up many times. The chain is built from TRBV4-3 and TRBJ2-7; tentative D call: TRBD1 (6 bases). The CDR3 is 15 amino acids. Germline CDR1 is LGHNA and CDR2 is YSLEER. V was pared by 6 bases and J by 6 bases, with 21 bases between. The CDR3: CASSLRPGQGREQYF. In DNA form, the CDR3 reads TGCGCCAGCAGTCTGCGACCGGGACAAGGACGCGAGCAGTACTTC.

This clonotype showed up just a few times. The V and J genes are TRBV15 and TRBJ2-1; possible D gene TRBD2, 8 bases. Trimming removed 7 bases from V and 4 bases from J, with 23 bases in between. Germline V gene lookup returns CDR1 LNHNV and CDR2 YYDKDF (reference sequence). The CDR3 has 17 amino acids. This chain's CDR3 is CATTPGGGGRLYNEQFF. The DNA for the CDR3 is TGTGCCACCACTCCGGGAGGGGGCGGGAGGTTGTACAATGAGCAGTTCTTC.